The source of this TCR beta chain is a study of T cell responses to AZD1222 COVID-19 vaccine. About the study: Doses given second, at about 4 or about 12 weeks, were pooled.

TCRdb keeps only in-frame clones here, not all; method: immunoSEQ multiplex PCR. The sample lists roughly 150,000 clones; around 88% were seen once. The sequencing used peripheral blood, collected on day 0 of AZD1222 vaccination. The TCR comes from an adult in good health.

This chain's CDR3 is CASTLEAFETDTQYF. As DNA, the CDR3 is TGCGCCAGCACCCTAGAGGCGTTTGAGACAGATACGCAGTATTTT. The rearrangement links TRBV5-1 to TRBJ2-3; D uncertain. With 6 bases removed from V and 3 bases from J, the gap between germline ends came to 17 bases. The CDR3 spans 15 residues. Germline V CDR1 and CDR2: SGHRS, YFSETQ.